The rows below give T cell receptor beta chains drawn from one sample of a study of blood T cells in healthy people across ages. One entry per CDR3 protein, called by TCRdb with MiXCR from the 5' RACE reads. Counted here are 1.2 million to 1.5 million distinct CDR3 sequences, around 59% occurring once; the ten biggest clones make up 5.5% to 8%. Input material: blood. The receptors derive from a man aged 18 to 29 in good health. Both conserved end residues are part of each CDR3. The order of the fields is V gene, D gene, J gene, clone size, CDR3 protein, CDR3 DNA. A D gene is named only where the DNA matches it firmly. Clone size is given for some rows only: seen once, a few or many times, or a class if the clone is expanded.

TRBV5-1	.	TRBJ2-5	.	CASSLEGQAQETQYF	TGCGCCAGCAGCTTGGAAGGTCAGGCCCAAGAGACCCAGTACTTC
TRBV15	TRBD2	TRBJ2-1	few	CATSRDGPSGGTNEQFF	TGTGCCACCAGCAGAGATGGTCCTAGCGGGGGGACCAATGAGCAGTTCTTC
TRBV20-1	.	TRBJ2-3	few	CSASRLDTQYF	TGCAGTGCTTCCCGACTGGATACGCAGTATTTT
TRBV20-1	TRBD2	TRBJ2-5	once	CSASSRGGLAGLQETQYF	TGCAGTGCTAGTTCTCGTGGGGGACTAGCGGGACTGCAAGAGACCCAGTACTTT
TRBV7-9	.	TRBJ2-7	.	CASRFDHEQYF	TGTGCCAGCAGGTTTGACCACGAGCAGTACTTC
TRBV5-6	TRBD2	TRBJ2-5	.	CASSLGGGTIETQYF	TGTGCCAGCAGCTTGGGAGGCGGGACTATAGAGACCCAGTACTTC
TRBV29-1	.	TRBJ1-1	.	CSVDIRGMNTEAFF	TGCAGCGTAGATATACGTGGGATGAACACTGAAGCTTTCTTT
TRBV20-1	.	TRBJ1-1	.	CSARDAGLSATFF	TGCAGTGCTAGAGACGCCGGGTTGTCTGCGACTTTCTTT
TRBV29-1	.	TRBJ2-3	.	CSVAGGGARDTQYF	TGCAGCGTTGCTGGAGGGGGGGCCAGGGATACGCAGTATTTT
TRBV20-1	.	TRBJ2-1	.	CSARQPGALIEQFF	TGCAGTGCTAGACAACCGGGAGCCTTGATTGAGCAGTTCTTC
TRBV6-5	.	TRBJ1-1	.	CASSYGSVMNTEAFF	TGTGCCAGCAGTTACGGGTCGGTCATGAACACTGAAGCTTTCTTT
TRBV29-1	TRBD2	TRBJ2-1	few	CSVGTSGRAAYNEQFF	TGCAGCGTCGGGACTAGCGGGAGGGCCGCCTACAATGAGCAGTTCTTC
TRBV6-1	.	TRBJ2-7	.	CASIDLGGASSYEQYF	TGTGCCAGCATAGATCTGGGAGGCGCCAGCTCCTACGAGCAGTACTTC
TRBV9	TRBD1	TRBJ2-7	.	CASSVAGTGMAYEQYF	TGTGCCAGCAGCGTAGCCGGGACAGGGATGGCCTACGAGCAGTACTTC
TRBV20-1	.	TRBJ1-2	.	CSASRDGYTF	TGCAGTGCTAGCAGGGATGGCTACACCTTC
TRBV4-2	.	TRBJ2-1	.	CASSQEGSRFGQFF	TGTGCCAGCAGCCAAGAAGGGAGCAGGTTTGGGCAGTTCTTC
TRBV12-5	.	TRBJ2-7	.	CASGLEGLGAGSYEQYF	TGTGCTAGTGGTTTGGAGGGACTCGGGGCCGGGTCCTACGAGCAGTACTTC
TRBV20-1	.	TRBJ2-4	.	CSAEQGRAAKNIQYF	TGCAGTGCAGAGCAGGGAAGGGCGGCCAAAAACATTCAGTACTTC
TRBV20-1	TRBD1	TRBJ2-7	once	CSARRAGDRGYEQYF	TGCAGTGCTAGACGGGCGGGGGACAGGGGTTACGAGCAGTACTTC
TRBV25-1	.	TRBJ2-3	.	CASSGWPSAGASSNTQYF	TGTGCCAGCAGTGGGTGGCCCAGTGCGGGGGCCTCCTCAAATACGCAGTATTTT
TRBV3-1	.	TRBJ2-1	few	CASSQVFHEQYF	TGTGCCAGCAGCCAAGTCTTCCACGAGCAGTACTTT
TRBV5-6	.	TRBJ2-3	.	CASSPEFAGFTDTQYF	TGTGCCAGTAGCCCTGAATTTGCGGGATTCACAGATACGCAGTATTTT
TRBV10-3	.	TRBJ1-2	.	CAISQRPEADYTF	TGTGCCATCAGTCAAAGGCCCGAGGCGGACTACACCTTC
TRBV5-1	TRBD1	TRBJ2-2	.	CASSMTGPNTGELFF	TGCGCCAGCAGCATGACAGGGCCCAACACCGGGGAGCTGTTTTTT
TRBV5-1	.	TRBJ2-2	.	CASSLAKLAPTGELFF	TGCGCCAGCAGCTTGGCCAAACTAGCCCCCACCGGGGAGCTGTTTTTT
TRBV27	TRBD1	TRBJ2-7	.	CASSTTGGSYEQYF	TGTGCCAGCAGTACGACAGGGGGAAGCTACGAGCAGTACTTC
TRBV6-1	TRBD1	TRBJ2-7	few	CASTNRDRGLDEQYF	TGTGCCAGCACTAACCGGGACAGGGGGCTCGACGAGCAGTACTTC
TRBV7-9	.	TRBJ2-7	few	CASSAGPFTYEQYF	TGTGCCAGCAGCGCGGGCCCATTTACCTACGAGCAGTACTTC
TRBV7-9	TRBD1	TRBJ2-1	.	CASSSPNRGRPAYNEQFF	TGTGCCAGCAGCTCGCCTAACAGGGGGCGCCCGGCCTACAATGAGCAGTTCTTC
TRBV2	TRBD2	TRBJ2-3	.	CASRSMTSGDTQYF	TGTGCCAGCAGATCCATGACTAGCGGAGATACGCAGTATTTT
TRBV28	TRBD1	TRBJ2-5	.	CASSSNRGRMETQYF	TGTGCCAGCAGTTCCAACAGGGGGCGGATGGAGACCCAGTACTTC
TRBV15	.	TRBJ2-3	once	CATAEPGDGKEDTQYF	TGTGCCACCGCTGAGCCCGGGGACGGTAAGGAGGATACGCAGTATTTT
TRBV7-2	.	TRBJ2-2	.	CASSSRRLSNTGELFF	TGTGCCAGCAGCTCTAGGCGACTGTCGAACACCGGGGAGCTGTTTTTT
TRBV20-1	.	TRBJ2-7	.	CSARGWGSYEQYF	TGCAGTGCTAGGGGGTGGGGGTCCTACGAGCAGTACTTC
TRBV20-1	.	TRBJ2-3	few	CSAREDQTSTDTQYF	TGCAGTGCTAGAGAGGACCAGACTAGCACAGATACGCAGTATTTT
TRBV4-1	.	TRBJ1-2	few	CASSQGGLYGYTF	TGTGCCAGCAGCCAAGGGGGGCTCTATGGCTACACCTTC
TRBV6-5	TRBD1	TRBJ1-1	.	CASRRGTGGTEAFF	TGTGCCAGCAGAAGGGGGACAGGGGGCACTGAAGCTTTCTTT
TRBV6-5	.	TRBJ2-5	few	CASAMGRRGAETQYF	TGTGCCAGCGCGATGGGACGGCGGGGAGCGGAGACCCAGTACTTC
TRBV7-7	.	TRBJ2-2	once	CASSVGRGRELFF	TGTGCCAGCAGCGTAGGAAGGGGGAGAGAGCTGTTTTTT
TRBV20-1	TRBD2	TRBJ2-5	.	CSARELAGAPETQYF	TGCAGTGCTAGAGAACTAGCGGGAGCTCCAGAGACCCAGTACTTC
TRBV2	.	TRBJ2-1	.	CASSGPETAYNEQFF	TGTGCCAGCAGTGGTCCTGAGACAGCTTACAATGAGCAGTTCTTC
TRBV6-5	.	TRBJ2-4	.	CASSRATPKSVQYF	TGTGCCAGCAGCCGCGCGACCCCAAAAAGCGTTCAGTACTTC
TRBV7-9	.	TRBJ2-3	.	CASSPWAPDTQYF	TGTGCCAGCAGCCCCTGGGCCCCAGATACGCAGTATTTT
TRBV29-1	.	TRBJ1-4	.	CSVQGFSGEKLFF	TGCAGCGTTCAAGGATTTTCTGGTGAAAAACTGTTTTTT
TRBV5-8	.	TRBJ2-4	once	CASSLGEGAKNIQYF	TGTGCCAGCAGCTTAGGAGAGGGAGCCAAAAACATTCAGTACTTC